One sample yielded the 31 T cell receptor beta chains listed below, sequenced in a study of control samples from healthy donors and cancer patients. Using immunoSEQ multiplex PCR, the repertoire was profiled, and TCRdb retains in-frame clones only, with some absent. The sample includes 98,000 or so clones, about 88% of them seen just once. Specimen: blood. The origin of the receptors is a woman aged 65 to 85 in good health.

J is TRBJ2-1 and V is TRBV10-3; D possibly corresponds to TRBD1 (6 bases). Germline CDR1 is ENHRY and CDR2 is SYGVKD. V lost 8 bases and J lost 3, with 8 bases in between. The CDR3 has 12 amino acids. CDR3 coding DNA: TGTGCCATCGGGGACAACTACAATGAGCAGTTCTTC. This translates into CAIGDNYNEQFF.

This clone was picked up one time. The CDR3 DNA is TGTGCCAGCAGCCGGACCCCTAAGGACGGGGAGCTGTTTTTT. Residues: CASSRTPKDGELFF. This chain joins TRBV5-6 and TRBJ2-2; D is uncertain. V was trimmed by 4 bases and J by 7 bases, leaving 14 bases between them. CDR3 length equals 14 residues. CDR1 SGHDT and CDR2 YYEEEE come from the germline V gene.

The rearrangement links TRBV7-2 to TRBJ2-3; D is ambiguous. Germline V lookup: CDR1 SGHTA, CDR2 FQGNSA. V lost 1 base and J 0 bases, leaving 8 bases between the germline ends. The CDR3 runs 15 residues. CDR3 sequence: CASSLDETSTDTQYF. The CDR3 DNA sequence: TGTGCCAGCAGCTTAGATGAGACTAGCACAGATACGCAGTATTTT.

As for this clone: A read error may produce the germline difference seen at one junction end. This rearrangement joins TRBV5-4 to TRBJ1-1; D may be TRBD1 (5 bases). The CDR3 is 12 residues long. Germline lookup yields CDR1 SGHNT and CDR2 YYREEE (reference sequence). The DNA of the CDR3 is TGTGCCAGCAGGTTGGTCGGGGGGGAAGCTTTCTTT. Protein: CASRLVGGEAFF.

The chain is built from TRBV19 and TRBJ2-7, with TRBD1 identical over 9 bases. Per the germline V gene, CDR1 is LNHDA and CDR2 is SQIVND (reference sequence). The CDR3 contains 15 residues. The ends lost 6 bases at V and 4 bases at J; junction bases unmatched: 10. CDR3 protein: CASSPRTGVHYEQYF. The CDR3 region has the DNA TGTGCCAGTAGCCCTCGGACAGGGGTCCATTACGAGCAGTACTTC.

The rearrangement uses TRBV27 and TRBJ1-6; unclear D gene. Germline CDR1 and CDR2: MNHEY and SMNVEV (reference sequence). Trimming pared 2 bases from V and 6 bases from J, leaving 8 bases between. CDR3 length equals 14 residues. The CDR3 reads CASSLGVGNSPLHF. CDR3 coding DNA: TGTGCCAGCAGTTTAGGGGTTGGTAATTCACCCCTCCACTTT.

The rearrangement joins TRBV12-3 or TRBV12-4 to TRBJ1-2; a weak D match, TRBD1 (6 bases). This CDR3 has 13 amino acids. V was shortened by 6 bases and J by 4 bases, with 12 bases between the two germline ends. This CDR3 reads CASRLQGIYGYTF. The CDR3 DNA follows: TGTGCCAGCAGACTACAGGGCATCTATGGCTACACCTTC.

In the case of this clone: Additional DNA sequences in this sample encode the identical CDR3. The chain combines TRBV10-3 with TRBJ1-1; D perhaps matches TRBD1 (6 bases). CDR3 size: 16 residues. Germline assignment: CDR1 ENHRY and CDR2 SYGVKD. V was shortened by 2 bases and J by 1 base, with 14 bases between the two germline ends. The DNA for the CDR3 is TGTGCCATCAGTGAGCCGCTTACAGGGACGAACACTGAAGCTTTCTTT. As protein: CAISEPLTGTNTEAFF.

The genes are TRBV7-6 and TRBJ1-1; 7 bases agree with TRBD1. Germline assignment: CDR1 SGHVS and CDR2 FNYEAQ. V lost 2 bases, J lost 4 bases, and 7 bases stayed unmatched. The CDR3 runs 15 residues. The CDR3 DNA follows: TGTGCCAGCAGCTTAATCACAGGGGTTGTCACTGAAGCTTTCTTT. It translates to CASSLITGVVTEAFF. Based on the CDR3 plus reference TRBV7-6 and TRBJ1-1, the full variable domain is GAGVSQSPRYKVTKRGQDVALRCDPISGHVSLYWYRQALGQGPEFLTYFNYEAQQDKSGLPNDRFSAERPEGSISTLTIQRTEQRDSAMYRCASSLITGVVTEAFFGQGTRLTVV.

The rearrangement joins TRBV7-2 to TRBJ2-2; D tentatively fits TRBD1 or TRBD2 (5 bases each). The germline CDR1 and CDR2 sequences are SGHTA and FQGNSA. Trimming took off 2 bases at V and 7 bases at J, with 14 bases between the two ends. The CDR3 runs 15 residues. The CDR3 sequence is CASSLLTGRGGELFF. In DNA form, the CDR3 reads TGTGCCAGCAGCTTACTTACAGGACGGGGCGGGGAGCTGTTTTTT.

The chain links TRBV19 to TRBJ1-5, with 8 bases lining up with TRBD1. The CDR3 runs to 18 residues. In germline, CDR1 is LNHDA, CDR2 SQIVND (reference sequence). The V segment lost 5 bases and the J segment 0 bases; nucleotides outside the gene matches: 12. The CDR3 loop is CASSGGTGHYYSNQPQHF. CDR3 DNA sequence: TGTGCCAGTAGTGGCGGGACAGGACACTACTATAGCAATCAGCCCCAGCATTTT.

The genes are TRBV7-6 and TRBJ1-1, with a possible D match to TRBD1 (5 bases). This CDR3 comprises 21 residues. The V gene lost 2 bases and the J gene lost 0 bases, with 28 bases spanning the gap. Germline V gene sequence: CDR1 SGHVS, CDR2 FNYEAQ. The CDR3 spells CASSLRSPLGRVTSMNTEAFF. CDR3 bases: TGTGCCAGCAGCTTAAGATCCCCCTTGGGCAGGGTGACCAGCATGAACACTGAAGCTTTCTTT.

This chain connects TRBV6-5 to TRBJ1-4; TRBD1 might be the D (6 bases). Germline loops: CDR1 MNHEY, CDR2 SVGAGI. The CDR3 has 14 amino acids. Trimming took off 6 bases at V and 1 base at J, with 9 bases between the two ends. CDR3 in amino acids: CASRRTVTNEKLFF. The CDR3 bases are TGTGCCAGCAGACGGACAGTAACTAATGAAAAACTGTTTTTT.

V is TRBV5-4 and J is TRBJ2-5; D may be TRBD1 or TRBD2 (6 bases each). Deletions cut 2 bases from V and 4 bases from J, with 12 bases between. CDR1 is SGHNT and CDR2 is YYREEE in the germline V gene (reference sequence). CDR3 length: 14 residues. Here the CDR3 DNA reads TGTGCCAGCAGCTTAGGGGGGCCAGCAGAGACCCAGTACTTC. It is translated as CASSLGGPAETQYF.

The chain combines TRBV6-1 with TRBJ2-2; maybe TRBD2 (6 bases). The germline V gene encodes CDR1 MNHNS and CDR2 SASEGT. The CDR3 is made up of 19 amino acids. V was cut by 4 bases and J by 6 bases, with 27 bases left in between. CDR3 in DNA: TGTGCCAGCAGTGCCCTTCCTGGCCGGAGGGCCAACTATGCCGGGGAGCTGTTTTTT. It encodes CASSALPGRRANYAGELFF.

This chain joins TRBV27 and TRBJ1-1; maybe TRBD1 (6 bases). CDR3 size: 13 residues. Germline V gene lookup returns CDR1 MNHEY and CDR2 SMNVEV (reference sequence). Trimming stripped 4 bases from V and 2 bases from J, with 8 bases between. CDR3 amino acids: CASSWGQNTEAFF. The DNA for the CDR3 is TGTGCCAGCAGTTGGGGACAAAACACTGAAGCTTTCTTT.

The V call is TRBV7-2, the J call TRBJ1-5; D possibly corresponds to TRBD1 (5 bases). The germline V gene has CDR1 SGHTA and CDR2 FQGNSA. V lost 6 bases and J 7 bases, leaving 16 bases between the germline ends. This CDR3 is built from 14 residues. CDR3 loop: CASSSLGTLQPQHF. DNA for the CDR3: TGTGCCAGCAGTTCCTTGGGGACTTTGCAGCCCCAGCATTTT.

The chain couples TRBV3-1 (or the pseudogene TRBV3-2) to TRBJ1-2; possibly TRBD1 for D (6 bases). The CDR3 has 14 residues. V was clipped by 4 bases and J by 4 bases, with 13 bases between them. From germline, CDR1 is LGHDT and CDR2 YNNKEL (reference sequence). In nucleotides, the CDR3 is TGTGCCAGCAGCCTAAAACAGGGCTCCTATGGCTACACCTTC. Its translation: CASSLKQGSYGYTF.

The count of this clone is one. The chain combines TRBV6-5 with TRBJ1-1; 7 nucleotides agree with TRBD1. The CDR3 is 15 amino acids. Germline loops: CDR1 MNHEY, CDR2 SVGAGI. The V and J ends lost 6 bases and 10 bases, in that order; junction bases with no gene match: 17. The CDR3 reads CASSPIRQGSLGAFF. The CDR3 nucleotides read TGTGCCAGCAGCCCCATTCGACAGGGTAGTTTAGGAGCTTTCTTT.

This chain links TRBV11-2 with TRBJ2-3, with 11 bases lining up with TRBD2. Germline V lookup: CDR1 SGHAT, CDR2 FQNNGV. This CDR3 is built from 15 residues. V lost 3 bases and J lost 5; bases outside the gene matches: 4. The CDR3, as DNA: TGTGCCAGCAGCTTTAGCGGGGGGGCAGGAGATACGCAGTATTTT. This encodes CASSFSGGAGDTQYF.

The chain combines TRBV5-6 with TRBJ2-7; D is undetermined. Germline loops: CDR1 SGHDT, CDR2 YYEEEE. Trimming left V 1 base short and J 2 bases short, with 10 bases between. This CDR3 contains 14 residues. This CDR3 is CASSLKGRTYEQYF. As DNA, the CDR3 is TGTGCCAGCAGCTTGAAGGGCAGGACCTACGAGCAGTACTTC.

The chain is built from TRBV7-9 and TRBJ1-2; D possibly corresponds to TRBD1 (6 bases). CDR3 length: 12 residues. The V end lost 5 bases, the J end lost 8 bases, and 12 bases lay between the germline ends. Germline V gene lookup returns CDR1 SEHNR and CDR2 FQNEAQ (reference sequence). The CDR3 DNA reads TGTGCCAGCAGCATCACAGGGTTCGGCTACACCTTC. Translation: CASSITGFGYTF.

The rearrangement links TRBV5-5 to TRBJ2-2, with D unclear. The V end was cut by 0 bases, the J end by 3 bases, with 9 bases between. The CDR3 contains 15 residues. The germline CDR1 and CDR2 sequences are SGHKS and YYEKEE (reference sequence). The CDR3 nucleotides are TGTGCCAGCAGCTTGGACGCTCCGGACACCGGGGAGCTGTTTTTT. The encoded protein is CASSLDAPDTGELFF.

The chain carries TRBV6-2 or TRBV6-3 and TRBJ2-1; 13 bases fit TRBD2. There are 15 residues in the CDR3. V shed 5 bases, J shed 7 bases, and the junction held 5 bases outside the gene matches. Germline V gives CDR1 MNHEY, CDR2 SVGEGT. The CDR3 sequence: CASSTWTSGGNEQFF. DNA of the CDR3: TGTGCCAGCAGTACCTGGACTAGCGGGGGAAATGAGCAGTTCTTC.

On this clone itself: One junction end does not reproduce the germline sequence, and a read error may be involved. DNA of the CDR3: TGCAGCGTTGAAGATGGGCAGGCTACAGCTACGCAGTATTTT. This translates into CSVEDGQATATQYF. The chain uses TRBV29-1 and TRBJ2-3; D ambiguous. This CDR3 has 14 amino acids. CDR1 and CDR2 from the germline V gene are SQVTM and ANQGSEA.

J is TRBJ2-3 and V is TRBV19; tentative D call: TRBD2 (7 bases). V shed 3 bases and J shed 4 bases, with 20 bases lying between them. CDR3 size: 17 residues. Germline CDR1 and CDR2: LNHDA and SQIVND (reference sequence). The CDR3, as DNA: TGTGCCAGTAGTATGGTGGGTCGGGGGGCCTTGCCAGATACGCAGTATTTT. Protein product: CASSMVGRGALPDTQYF.

The chain links TRBV20-1 to TRBJ1-1; D gene ambiguous. Looked up from germline, CDR1 is DFQATT and CDR2 is SNEGSKA (reference sequence). The CDR3 spans 11 residues. V was cut by 3 bases and J by 1 base, with 3 bases left in between. The CDR3 DNA is TGCAGTGCTAGTGGGAACACTGAAGCTTTCTTT. Translating gives CSASGNTEAFF.

In this sample, this clone turned up a few times. The rearrangement joins TRBV3-1 (or the pseudogene TRBV3-2) to TRBJ2-2; D not certain. The CDR3 has 13 amino acids. Trimming took 1 base from V and 6 from J, leaving 6 bases between them. Germline V gene data show CDR1 as LGHDT and CDR2 as YNNKEL (reference sequence). The CDR3 nucleotides are TGTGCCAGCAGCCAAGTCGCAGCCGGGGAGCTGTTTTTT. Its protein is CASSQVAAGELFF.

The chain employs TRBV5-1 and TRBJ2-1; no clear D. The germline V gene encodes CDR1 SGHRS and CDR2 YFSETQ. Trimming removed 1 base at V and 7 bases at J, with 6 bases between. This CDR3 has 12 residues. The DNA of the CDR3 is TGCGCCAGCAGCTTGCCGCAGAATGAGCAGTTCTTC. Translating it yields CASSLPQNEQFF.

This chain links TRBV15 with TRBJ1-3; D gene ambiguous. The germline CDR1 and CDR2 sequences are LNHNV and YYDKDF (reference sequence). Trimming shortened V by 0 bases and J by 2 bases, and 5 bases separated the two germline ends. The CDR3 runs 14 residues. CDR3 bases: TGTGCCACCAGCAGAGAGGCAGCTGGAAACACCATATATTTT. Its translation is CATSREAAGNTIYF.

This chain connects TRBV10-3 to TRBJ2-3, with TRBD2 matching over 7 bases. Germline CDR1 is ENHRY and CDR2 is SYGVKD. V shed 3 bases and J 4 bases; nucleotides not matched to a gene: 4. The CDR3 runs 14 residues. The CDR3 DNA is TGTGCCATCAGTGATATAGCGGGCCCAGATACGCAGTATTTT. Translating gives CAISDIAGPDTQYF.